These 4 T cell receptor beta chains originate from one sample sequenced in a study of cytomegalovirus exposure and HLA in healthy donors (dated by TCRdb to 2016 to 2017). The receptor library was made with the immunoSEQ multiplex PCR assay. The multiplex PCR relied on a mix of 60 forward primers for TCR Vbeta segments and 13 reverse primers for TCR Jbeta segments. TCRdb mirrors the immuneACCESS table, restricted to in-frame sequences. Some clones are absent from its copies; in checked studies, under half trace to an unresolved V gene, and the reason for the others is unknown. A total of around 150,000 clones appear in this sample, roughly 80% of them only once. The ten largest clones represent 6.8% of the sample. The sequencing input was PBMCs. Receptors were obtained from a man aged 40-55 years in good health and CMV-seropositive.

The chain recombines TRBV6-5 with TRBJ1-1, with 8 bases that match TRBD1. Looked up from germline, CDR1 is MNHEY and CDR2 is SVGAGI. The CDR3 covers 15 residues. The trim removed 5 bases at V and 1 base at J, leaving 6 bases unmatched. Here the CDR3 reads CASSRDRMPNTEAFF. The CDR3 bases are TGTGCCAGCAGTCGGGACAGGATGCCGAACACTGAAGCTTTCTTT.

The CDR3 is CASTAIAASYNEQFF. CDR3 nucleotide sequence: TGTGCCAGCACCGCAATAGCGGCCTCCTACAATGAGCAGTTCTTC. The rearrangement links TRBV27 to TRBJ2-1, with D perhaps TRBD2 (6 bases). Per germline, CDR1 MNHEY and CDR2 SMNVEV (reference sequence). This CDR3 is built from 15 residues. Deletions cut 7 bases from V and 0 bases from J, with 13 bases between.

This clone came up a few times. A read error likely explains this, since a far larger clone differs by one base. Other nucleotide sequences in the sample specify the same CDR3. The genes are TRBV28 and TRBJ2-1; D is undetermined. This CDR3 has 14 amino acids. Trimming shortened V by 9 bases and J by 8 bases, and 20 bases separated the two germline ends. Germline V lookup: CDR1 MDHEN, CDR2 SYDVKM. The CDR3 sequence is CASRKELPRDEQFF. In nucleotides, the CDR3 is TGTGCCAGTAGAAAGGAGCTGCCTCGGGATGAGCAGTTCTTC.

In this sample, this clone turned up once. For the CDR3, the DNA is TGTGCCAGCACCCCCACAGCGATAGCGGGGGTTAGGAGGTCAGATACGCAGTATTTT. Translated, it gives CASTPTAIAGVRRSDTQYF. V usage is TRBV7-2 and J usage is TRBJ2-3; TRBD2 aligns across 9 bases. The V segment lost 7 bases and the J segment 4 bases; nucleotides outside the gene matches: 21. The CDR3 totals 19 residues. Per germline, CDR1 SGHTA and CDR2 FQGNSA.